This T cell receptor beta chain was identified in a study of T cell repertoires in cytomegalovirus infection. Concerning this clonotype: Its matching antigen is unknown. The junction departs from germline at one end; a sequencing error may be responsible.

CDR1 is SGHVS, CDR2 FNYEAQ, per germline. This CDR3 contains 14 residues. TCRdb independently ran MiXCR on the reads; one entry per CDR3 protein. The sample carries hundreds of thousands of distinct CDR3 sequences, 30% to 40% recorded once. This chain uses TRBV7-6 with TRBJ2-3, with 8 nucleotides matching TRBD1. The TCR originated in a human donor in good health (CMV status not recorded). Some clones in this sample may be carry-over from other donors' samples. The source was cultured PBMCs, collected from culture after CMV antigen stimulation. CDR3: CASSKDRAADTQYF. The DNA for the CDR3 is TGTGCTAGCAGCAAGGACAGGGCGGCAGATACGCAGTATTTT.